This T cell receptor (beta chain) was identified in a study of blood T cell repertoires in COVID-19. Whole-study context: Samples of COVID-19 (acute and convalescent) were obtained from the United States, Italy and Spain.

This CDR3 contains 16 residues. Per the germline V gene, CDR1 is SGHRS and CDR2 is YFSETQ. The J segment lost 6 bases and the V segment lost 4 bases, leaving 11 bases of the junction unmatched. In the source study's methods: Estimation of nucleated cell counts relied on the amplification of reference gene primers. Assay: immunoSEQ multiplex PCR; the TCRdb copy retains only in-frame clones and omits some. V and J calls and clone size come straight from that table; D and trimming were deduced from the DNA. The profile shows about 15,000 clones, 60% to 85% of them singletons. Material for sequencing was peripheral blood. V usage is TRBV5-1 and J usage is TRBJ2-3; 10 nucleotides agree with TRBD1. The clonotype was recovered from a man in his 60s with acute or convalescent COVID-19. CDR3: CASSGRDRGGADTQYF. The CDR3 coding sequence is TGCGCCAGCAGCGGCCGGGACAGGGGTGGCGCCGATACGCAGTATTTT.